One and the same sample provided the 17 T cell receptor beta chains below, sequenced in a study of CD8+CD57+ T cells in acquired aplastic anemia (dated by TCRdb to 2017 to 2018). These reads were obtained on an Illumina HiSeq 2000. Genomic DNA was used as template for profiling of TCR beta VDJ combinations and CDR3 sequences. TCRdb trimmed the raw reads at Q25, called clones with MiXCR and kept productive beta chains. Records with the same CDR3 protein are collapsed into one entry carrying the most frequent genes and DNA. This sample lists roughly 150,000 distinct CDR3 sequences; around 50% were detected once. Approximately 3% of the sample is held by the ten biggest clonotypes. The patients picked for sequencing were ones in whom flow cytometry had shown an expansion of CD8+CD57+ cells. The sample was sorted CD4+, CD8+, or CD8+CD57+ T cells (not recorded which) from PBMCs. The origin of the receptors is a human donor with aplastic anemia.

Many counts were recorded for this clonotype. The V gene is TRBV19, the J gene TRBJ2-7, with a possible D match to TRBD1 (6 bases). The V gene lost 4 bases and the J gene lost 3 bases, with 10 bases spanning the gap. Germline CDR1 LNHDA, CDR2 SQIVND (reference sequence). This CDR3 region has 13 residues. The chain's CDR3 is CASSSRQVYEQYF. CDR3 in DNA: TGTGCCAGTAGTAGCAGACAGGTCTACGAGCAGTACTTC.

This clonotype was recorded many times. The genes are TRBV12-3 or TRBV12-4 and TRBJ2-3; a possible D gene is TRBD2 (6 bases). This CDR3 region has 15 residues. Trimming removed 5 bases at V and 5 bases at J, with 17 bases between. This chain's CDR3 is CASSPGGTVIDTQYF. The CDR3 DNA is TGTGCCAGCAGTCCCGGGGGAACGGTTATAGATACGCAGTATTTT.

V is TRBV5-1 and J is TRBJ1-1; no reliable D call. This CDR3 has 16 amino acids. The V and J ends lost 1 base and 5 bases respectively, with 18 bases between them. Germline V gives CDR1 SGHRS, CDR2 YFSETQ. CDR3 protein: CASSLSGSRVRTEAFF. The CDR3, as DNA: TGCGCCAGCAGCTTGTCCGGTTCGAGGGTTAGGACTGAAGCTTTCTTT. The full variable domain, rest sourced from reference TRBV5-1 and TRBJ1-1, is KAGVTQTPRYLIKTRGQQVTLSCSPISGHRSVSWYQQTPGQGLQFLFEYFSETQRNKGNFPGRFSGRQFSNSRSEMNVSTLELGDSALYLCASSLSGSRVRTEAFFGQGTRLTVV.

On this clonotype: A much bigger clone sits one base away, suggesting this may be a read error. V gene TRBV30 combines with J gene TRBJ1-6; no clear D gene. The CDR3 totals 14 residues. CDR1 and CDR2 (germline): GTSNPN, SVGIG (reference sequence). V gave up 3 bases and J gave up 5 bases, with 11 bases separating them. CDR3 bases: TGTGCCTGGAGCCGCCCTCTAAATAATTCACCCCTCCACTTT. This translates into CAWSRPLNNSPLHF. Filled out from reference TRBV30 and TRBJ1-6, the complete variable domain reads SQTIHQWPATLVQPVGSPLSLECTVEGTSNPNLYWYRQAAGRGLQLLFYSVGIGQISSEVPQNLSASRPQDRQFILSSKKLLLSDSGFYLCAWSRPLNNSPLHFGNGTRLTVT.

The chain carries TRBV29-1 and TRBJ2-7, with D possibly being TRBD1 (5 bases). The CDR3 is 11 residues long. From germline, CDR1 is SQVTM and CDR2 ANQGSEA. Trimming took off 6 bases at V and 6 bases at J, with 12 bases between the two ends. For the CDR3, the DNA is TGCAGCGTCAGGGTCGTCGGCGAGCAGTACTTC. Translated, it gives CSVRVVGEQYF.

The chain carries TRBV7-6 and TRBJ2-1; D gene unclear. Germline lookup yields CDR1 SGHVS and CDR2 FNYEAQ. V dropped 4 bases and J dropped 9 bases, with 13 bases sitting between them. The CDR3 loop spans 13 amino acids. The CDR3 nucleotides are TGTGCCAGCAGCTCTGGGTCCTTCGTTGAGCAGTTCTTC. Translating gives CASSSGSFVEQFF.

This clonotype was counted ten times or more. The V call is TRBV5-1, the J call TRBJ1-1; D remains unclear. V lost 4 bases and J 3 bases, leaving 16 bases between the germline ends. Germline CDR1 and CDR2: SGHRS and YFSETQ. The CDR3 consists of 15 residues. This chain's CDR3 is CASSKRTDPDTEAFF. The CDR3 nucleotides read TGCGCCAGCAGCAAAAGGACGGATCCAGACACTGAAGCTTTCTTT.

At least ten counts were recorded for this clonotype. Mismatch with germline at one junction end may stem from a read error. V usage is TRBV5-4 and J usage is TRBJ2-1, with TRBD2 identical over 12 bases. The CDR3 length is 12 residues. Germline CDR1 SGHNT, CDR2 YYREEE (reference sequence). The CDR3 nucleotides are TGTGCCAGCAGCCCGGTAGGGACTAGCGGGCCCTTC. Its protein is CASSPVGTSGPF. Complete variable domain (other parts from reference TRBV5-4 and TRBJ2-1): ETGVTQSPTHLIKTRGQQVTLRCSSQSGHNTVSWYQQALGQGPQFIFQYYREEENGRGNFPPRFSGLQFPNYSSELNVNALELDDSALYLCASSPVGTSGPFGPGTRLTVL.

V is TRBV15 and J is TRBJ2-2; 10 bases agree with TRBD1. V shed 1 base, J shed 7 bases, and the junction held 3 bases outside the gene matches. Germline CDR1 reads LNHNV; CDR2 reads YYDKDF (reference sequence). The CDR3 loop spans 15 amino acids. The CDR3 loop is CATSRVGTGVGELFF. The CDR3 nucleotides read TGTGCCACCAGCAGAGTGGGGACAGGGGTCGGGGAGCTGTTTTTT.

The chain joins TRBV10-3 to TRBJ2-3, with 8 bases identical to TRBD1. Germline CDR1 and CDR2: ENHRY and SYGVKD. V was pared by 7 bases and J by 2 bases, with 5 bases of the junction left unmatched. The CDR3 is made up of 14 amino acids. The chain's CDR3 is CAITQGADTDTQYF. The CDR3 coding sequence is TGTGCCATCACTCAGGGGGCTGACACAGATACGCAGTATTTT.

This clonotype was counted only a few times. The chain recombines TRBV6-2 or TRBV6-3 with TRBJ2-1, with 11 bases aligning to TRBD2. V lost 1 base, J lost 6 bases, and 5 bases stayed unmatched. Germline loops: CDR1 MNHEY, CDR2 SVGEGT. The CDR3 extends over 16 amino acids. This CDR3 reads CASSYFAGTSGNEQFF. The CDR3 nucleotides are TGTGCCAGCAGTTACTTTGCCGGGACTAGCGGCAATGAGCAGTTCTTC.

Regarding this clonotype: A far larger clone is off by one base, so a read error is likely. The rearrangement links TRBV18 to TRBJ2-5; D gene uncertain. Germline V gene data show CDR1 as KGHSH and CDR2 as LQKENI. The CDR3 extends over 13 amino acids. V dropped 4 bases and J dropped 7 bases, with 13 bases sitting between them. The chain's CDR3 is CASSLGQEGTQYF. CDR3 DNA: TGTGCCAGCTCACTCGGGCAGGAAGGGACCCAGTACTTC.

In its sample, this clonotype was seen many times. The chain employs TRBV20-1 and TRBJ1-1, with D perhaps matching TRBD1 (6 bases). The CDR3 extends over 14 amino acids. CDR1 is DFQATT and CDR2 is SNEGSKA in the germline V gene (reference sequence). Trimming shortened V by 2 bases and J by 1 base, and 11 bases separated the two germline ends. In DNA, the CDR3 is TGCAGTGCTAGATCGGGAGGGGGGAACACTGAAGCTTTCTTT. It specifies CSARSGGGNTEAFF.

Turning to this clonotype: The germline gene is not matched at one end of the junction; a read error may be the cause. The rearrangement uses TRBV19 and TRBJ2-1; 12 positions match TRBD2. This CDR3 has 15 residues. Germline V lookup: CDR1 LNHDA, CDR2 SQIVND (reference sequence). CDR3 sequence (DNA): TGTGCCAGCAGTAGACTAGCGGGAGATATGGATGAGCAGTTCTTC. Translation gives CASSRLAGDMDEQFF.

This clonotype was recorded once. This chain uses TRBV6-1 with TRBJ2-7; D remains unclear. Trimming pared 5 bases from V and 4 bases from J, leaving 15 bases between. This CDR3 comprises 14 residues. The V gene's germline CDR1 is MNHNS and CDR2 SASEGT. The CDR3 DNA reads TGTGCCAGCAGTTACTCAGGCAGACGATACGAGCAGTACTTC. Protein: CASSYSGRRYEQYF.

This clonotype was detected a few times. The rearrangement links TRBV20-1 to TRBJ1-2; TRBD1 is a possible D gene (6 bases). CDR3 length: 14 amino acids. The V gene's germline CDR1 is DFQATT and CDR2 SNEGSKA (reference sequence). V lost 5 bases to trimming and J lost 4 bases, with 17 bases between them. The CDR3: CSASQGTLGYGYTF. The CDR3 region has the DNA TGCAGTGCTTCCCAGGGGACGCTAGGCTATGGCTACACCTTC.

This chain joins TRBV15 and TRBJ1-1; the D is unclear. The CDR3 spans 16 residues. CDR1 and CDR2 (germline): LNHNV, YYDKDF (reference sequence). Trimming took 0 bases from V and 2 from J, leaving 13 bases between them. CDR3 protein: CATSRDRMLLNTEAFF. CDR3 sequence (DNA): TGTGCCACCAGCAGAGATCGAATGCTGCTCAACACTGAAGCTTTCTTT.